This TCR beta chain was documented in a study of shared clonotypes between healthy human individuals. Per germline, CDR1 MNHNS and CDR2 SASEGT. The V and J ends lost 6 bases and 10 bases respectively, with 16 bases between them. This CDR3 is 12 amino acids long. On this clone: Its antigen is undetermined.

General observations from the study: A generally larger estimated richness was seen in naive subsets than in memory subsets. The study found roughly 5% of naive CD4 clonotypes shared across a few donors.

Generated by immunoSEQ multiplex PCR, the TCRdb table keeps only in-frame clones and is missing some. The table lists roughly 2.2 million clones, under 95% of them singletons, with about 0.41% in the top ten. The donors were adults (healthy and HIV-negative) with no recent acute infections or vaccinations. The receptor was derived from a young man in good health. Some clones in this sample may be carry-over from other donors' samples. The chain combines TRBV6-1 with TRBJ2-7, with a weak D call TRBD1 (6 bases). Sequences were obtained from naive CD4+ T cells from PBMCs. This sample's subset: CD45RA+ positively selected. The CDR3 sequence is CASSRTASVQYF. CDR3 nucleotide sequence: TGTGCCAGCAGCCGGACAGCCTCCGTCCAGTACTTC.